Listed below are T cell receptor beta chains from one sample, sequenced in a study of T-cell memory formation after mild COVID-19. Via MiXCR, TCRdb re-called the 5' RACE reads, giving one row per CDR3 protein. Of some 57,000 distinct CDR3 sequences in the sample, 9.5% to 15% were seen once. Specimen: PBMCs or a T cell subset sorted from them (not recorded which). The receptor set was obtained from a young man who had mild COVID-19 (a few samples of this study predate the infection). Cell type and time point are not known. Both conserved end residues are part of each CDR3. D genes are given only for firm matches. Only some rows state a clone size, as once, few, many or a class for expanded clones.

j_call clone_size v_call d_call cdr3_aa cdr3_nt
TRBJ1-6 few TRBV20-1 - CSASDGRNSPLHF TGCAGTGCTTCGGACGGACGTAATTCACCCCTCCACTTT
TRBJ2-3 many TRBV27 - CASTLLGDSPDTQYF TGTGCCAGCACCCTACTGGGGGATAGTCCAGATACGCAGTATTTT
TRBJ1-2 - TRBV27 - CASSLGGLSYNYGYTF TGTGCCAGCAGTTTAGGGGGACTGTCCTATAACTATGGCTACACCTTC
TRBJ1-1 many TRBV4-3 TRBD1 CASSLSGTGAFF TGCGCCAGCAGCCTATCCGGGACAGGGGCTTTCTTT
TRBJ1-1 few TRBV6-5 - CASSSDRLEAFF TGTGCCAGCAGTTCCGACAGACTAGAAGCTTTCTTT
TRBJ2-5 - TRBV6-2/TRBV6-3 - CASSGAGAGQETQYF TGTGCCAGCTCTGGGGCTGGGGCGGGACAAGAGACCCAGTACTTC
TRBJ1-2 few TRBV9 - CASSVATPGPYGYTF TGTGCCAGCAGCGTGGCCACCCCCGGGCCCTATGGCTACACCTTC
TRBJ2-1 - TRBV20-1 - CSALLEQGYNEQFF TGCAGTGCCCTACTAGAGCAGGGTTACAATGAGCAGTTCTTC
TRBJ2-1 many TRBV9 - CASSPGGAEQFF TGTGCCAGCAGCCCAGGGGGGGCGGAGCAGTTCTTC
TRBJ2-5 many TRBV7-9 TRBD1 CASSLALTGLETQYF TGTGCCAGCAGCTTAGCGCTGACAGGGCTGGAGACCCAGTACTTC
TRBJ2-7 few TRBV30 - CAWKDKDASYEQYF TGTGCCTGGAAAGACAAGGACGCCTCCTACGAGCAGTACTTC